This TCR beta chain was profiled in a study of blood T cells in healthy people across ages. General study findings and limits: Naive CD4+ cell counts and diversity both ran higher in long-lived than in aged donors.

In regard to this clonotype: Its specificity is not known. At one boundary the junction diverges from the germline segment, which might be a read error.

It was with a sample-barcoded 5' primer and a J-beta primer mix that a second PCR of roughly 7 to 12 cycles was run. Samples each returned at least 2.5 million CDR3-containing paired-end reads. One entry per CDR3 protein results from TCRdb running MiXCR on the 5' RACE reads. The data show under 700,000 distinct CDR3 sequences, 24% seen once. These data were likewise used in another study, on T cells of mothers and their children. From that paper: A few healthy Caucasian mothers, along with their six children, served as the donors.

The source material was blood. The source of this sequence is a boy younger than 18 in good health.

In nucleotides, the CDR3 is TGTGCCAGCACCGCCCAAAAGACCCAGTACTTC. Encoded protein: CASTAQKTQYF. The rearrangement links TRBV2 to TRBJ2-5; D remains ambiguous. Germline CDR1 and CDR2: SNHLY and FYNNEI. This CDR3 is built from 11 residues.